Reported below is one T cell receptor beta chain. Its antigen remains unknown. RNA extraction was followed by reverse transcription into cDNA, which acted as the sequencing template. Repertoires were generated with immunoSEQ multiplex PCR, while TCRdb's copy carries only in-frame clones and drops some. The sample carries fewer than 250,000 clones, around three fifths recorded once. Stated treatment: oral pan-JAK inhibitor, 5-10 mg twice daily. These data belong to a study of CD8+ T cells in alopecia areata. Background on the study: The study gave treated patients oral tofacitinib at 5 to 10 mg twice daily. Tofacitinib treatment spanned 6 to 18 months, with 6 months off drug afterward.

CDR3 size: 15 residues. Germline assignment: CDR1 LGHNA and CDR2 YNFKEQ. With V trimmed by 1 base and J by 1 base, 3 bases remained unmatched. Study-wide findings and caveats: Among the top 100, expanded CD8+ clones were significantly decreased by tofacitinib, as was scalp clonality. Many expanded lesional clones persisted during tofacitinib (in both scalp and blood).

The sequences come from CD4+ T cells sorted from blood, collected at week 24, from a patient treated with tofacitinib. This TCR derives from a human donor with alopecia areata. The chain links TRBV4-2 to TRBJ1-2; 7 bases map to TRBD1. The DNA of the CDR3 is TGTGCCAGCAGCCAAGGTTGGGACAGTAACTATGGCTACACCTTC. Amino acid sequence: CASSQGWDSNYGYTF.